Each of the 5 T cell receptor beta chains below was sequenced from the same sample in a study of CD8 T cells in ankylosing spondylitis. TCRdb independently ran MiXCR on the 5' RACE reads; one entry per CDR3 protein. Among more than 150,000 distinct CDR3 sequences listed, more than 10% were seen once. The sequencing sample was made of blood, either unsorted or a sorted T cell fraction (not recorded which). All receptors derive from a male donor with ankylosing spondylitis or in good health (not recorded which).

This clonotype was counted only a few times. The chain has TRBV12-3 or TRBV12-4 and TRBJ1-2; D gene ambiguous. This CDR3 is built from 12 residues. Trimming removed 1 base at V and 6 bases at J, with 6 bases between. This chain's CDR3 is CASSLVRDGYTF. The CDR3 DNA follows: TGTGCCAGCAGTTTAGTTAGGGATGGCTACACCTTC.

This clonotype was seen a handful of times. This chain links TRBV25-1 with TRBJ2-1; TRBD2 matches at 9 bases. V lost 7 bases and J lost 6; bases outside the gene matches: 13. CDR3 size: 16 residues. Germline lookup yields CDR1 MGHDK and CDR2 SYGVNS. The CDR3 region is CASTPPGTSRLNEQFF. Here the CDR3 DNA reads TGTGCCAGCACCCCCCCCGGGACTAGCAGGCTCAATGAGCAGTTCTTC.

This clonotype was found a few times. The rearrangement uses TRBV11-2 and TRBJ2-3; 10 bases are shared with TRBD2. The CDR3 covers 16 residues. Germline V gives CDR1 SGHAT, CDR2 FQNNGV. Trimming cost V 2 bases and J 5 bases; bases outside gene matches: 7. CDR3 residues: CASSLILAGRGDTQYF. CDR3 bases: TGTGCCAGCAGCTTAATACTAGCGGGGAGAGGAGATACGCAGTATTTT.

This clonotype turned up a few times. The gene calls are TRBV20-1 and TRBJ2-1; D might be TRBD2 (6 bases). Trimming removed 0 bases from V and 1 base from J, with 13 bases in between. Germline loops: CDR1 DFQATT, CDR2 SNEGSKA (reference sequence). This CDR3 contains 16 residues. The chain's CDR3 is CSARDQAGLSYNEQFF. The CDR3 coding sequence is TGCAGTGCTAGAGACCAAGCGGGCCTTTCCTACAATGAGCAGTTCTTC.

This clonotype was found a few times. The chain links TRBV20-1 to TRBJ1-5; D remains ambiguous. Germline values: CDR1 DFQATT, CDR2 SNEGSKA (reference sequence). V lost 0 bases and J 1 base, leaving 10 bases between the germline ends. The CDR3 runs 15 residues. Here the CDR3 DNA reads TGCAGTGCTAGAGATCCGACGCCCAGCAATCAGCCCCAGCATTTT. Translated, it gives CSARDPTPSNQPQHF.